This T cell receptor (beta chain) appears in the sequencing data of a study of T-cell reconstitution after alpha-beta-depleted transplantation in children. This CDR3 comprises 17 residues. Germline values: CDR1 KGHSH, CDR2 LQKENI. The ends were cut back, 0 bases at V and 7 bases at J, with 21 bases in the middle. This clonotype was counted a few times. Unique molecular identifiers featured in how the TCRbeta library was prepared. TCRdb reprocessed the PCR reads with MiXCR, giving one entry per CDR3 protein. The data show a few hundred thousand distinct CDR3 sequences, roughly 11% seen once. The source was PBMCs from the stem cell graft donor, collected from the stem cell graft. The origin of this receptor is a human donor who donated a stem cell graft to a child with acute myeloid leukemia. The chain couples TRBV18 to TRBJ1-1; no reliable D call. The CDR3 DNA is TGTGCCAGCTCACCACCGAAAGCGGGTTTAGCCCCGGGTGAAGCTTTCTTT. Its translation is CASSPPKAGLAPGEAFF. Based on the CDR3 plus reference TRBV18 and TRBJ1-1, the full variable domain is NAGVMQNPRHLVRRRGQEARLRCSPMKGHSHVYWYRQLPEEGLKFMVYLQKENIIDESGMPKERFSAEFPKEGPSILRIQQVVRGDSAAYFCASSPPKAGLAPGEAFFGQGTRLTVV.